This is a list of T cell receptor beta chains from one sample in a study of cytomegalovirus exposure and HLA in healthy donors. The data were produced by immunoSEQ multiplex PCR, yet TCRdb's version contains in-frame clones alone and is incomplete. The table has 120,000 to 150,000 clones, 60% to 80% seen once. The sequenced sample was PBMCs. These receptors all stem from a male donor in good health and CMV-seronegative. Each CDR3 is given with its conserved first and last residue. The D gene is left open where the match is weak. The size of a clone is reported for some rows only, either as once, few or many, or as a class for expanded clones.

j_gene	abundance	v_gene	d_gene	CDR3nt	CDR3aa
TRBJ2-1	.	TRBV2	TRBD1	TGTGCCAGCGCCGGGACAGGGGGAAATGAGCAGTTCTTC	CASAGTGGNEQFF
TRBJ2-3	.	TRBV25-1	.	TGTGCCAGCAGGCAGGCAGATACGCAGTATTTT	CASRQADTQYF
TRBJ2-7	.	TRBV6-5	TRBD1	TGTGCCAGCAGTTACTCGAGACAGGGGTCGTATGAGCAGTACTTC	CASSYSRQGSYEQYF
TRBJ2-3	.	TRBV9	.	TGTGCCAGCAGCGTAGACGGGGGCACAGATACGCAGTATTTT	CASSVDGGTDTQYF
TRBJ1-1	.	TRBV7-9	.	TGTGCCAGCAGCTTAGAGGGGCAGGGTCAGGGAGCTTTCTTT	CASSLEGQGQGAFF
TRBJ1-3	.	TRBV27	.	TGTGCCAGCAGTTTAACAATAGGAAACACCATATATTTT	CASSLTIGNTIYF
TRBJ1-2	.	TRBV18	.	TGTGCCAGCTCACCACTGGTCGACTCAAACTATGGCTACACCTTC	CASSPLVDSNYGYTF
TRBJ2-5	.	TRBV13	.	TGTGCCAGCAGCTTGGGGACACAGCAAGAGACCCAGTACTTC	CASSLGTQQETQYF
TRBJ2-1	few	TRBV5-6	TRBD1	TGTGCCAGCAGCGTGATAGGGACAGGGAGTGGAAATGAGCAGTTCTTC	CASSVIGTGSGNEQFF
TRBJ2-5	.	TRBV18	TRBD1	TGTGCCAGCTCACCGGAGACAGGGTGGGAGACCCAGTACTTC	CASSPETGWETQYF
TRBJ1-5	.	TRBV7-3	TRBD1	TGTGCCAGCAGCTTAAAAGGGCCAGACAGGGTAGGTGGAAGGTCGAGTCAGCCCCAGCATTTT	CASSLKGPDRVGGRSSQPQHF
TRBJ2-3	.	TRBV9	.	TGTGCCAGCAGCCCCCGGTTGGGGGGGGGCATAGATACGCAGTATTTT	CASSPRLGGGIDTQYF
TRBJ1-1	.	TRBV7-7	.	TGTGCTAGCAGCTTAATCGAGAACGCCGAAGCTTTCTTT	CASSLIENAEAFF
TRBJ2-4	.	TRBV5-1	TRBD2	TGCGCCAGCAGCTTGGCCGATGGTAGCGGGGGGCTGACGTACTTC	CASSLADGSGGLTYF
TRBJ1-1	.	TRBV4-3	.	TGCGCCAGCAGCCAAGATAGCGAGGCGAACACTGAAGCTTTCTTT	CASSQDSEANTEAFF
TRBJ2-5	.	TRBV7-9	.	TGTGCCAGCAGCTTCGACGGAGGAGAGACCCAGTACTTC	CASSFDGGETQYF
TRBJ2-2	.	TRBV5-4	.	TGTGCCAGCAGCTTAGACGGGTCCTTCACCGGGGAGCTGTTTTTT	CASSLDGSFTGELFF
TRBJ2-2	.	TRBV15	.	TGTGCCACCAGCAGCGGAGCGGCTACGAACACCGGGGAGCTGTTTTTT	CATSSGAATNTGELFF
TRBJ2-3	.	TRBV15	TRBD1	TGTGCCACCTCCGACAGGGGAACAGATACGCAGTATTTT	CATSDRGTDTQYF
TRBJ2-6	.	TRBV5-1	TRBD1	TGCGCCAGCAGCGCAGGGGGCTCTGGGGCCAACGTCCTGACTTTC	CASSAGGSGANVLTF
TRBJ2-5	.	TRBV28	.	TGTGCCAGCAGTTTCTTAGAGTACCAAGAGACCCAGTACTTC	CASSFLEYQETQYF
TRBJ2-3	.	TRBV4-3	TRBD2	TGCGCCAGCAGCCAAGTAGCAACGGGGGGTTCCACAGATACGCAGTATTTT	CASSQVATGGSTDTQYF
TRBJ1-1	.	TRBV9	TRBD1	TGTGCCAGCAGCGTGGAGGGGGCCTCTTTCGCTGAAGCTTTCTTT	CASSVEGASFAEAFF
TRBJ2-1	.	TRBV5-6	.	TGTGCCAGCAGCTTGGAGTTTCGGACTTCGGTATACAATGAGCAGTTCTTC	CASSLEFRTSVYNEQFF
TRBJ1-2	.	TRBV28	TRBD1	TGTGCCAGCAGTCCGGGACAGGGGTATGGCTACACCTTC	CASSPGQGYGYTF
TRBJ2-1	.	TRBV7-9	.	TGTGCCAGCAGCTTAGTCAACAATGAGCAGTTCTTC	CASSLVNNEQFF